Sequencing of this T cell receptor beta chain was carried out in a study of control samples from healthy donors and cancer patients. Using immunoSEQ multiplex PCR, the repertoire was profiled, and TCRdb retains in-frame clones only, with some absent. Of roughly 80,000 clones listed, 70% to 90% are singletons. V shed 1 base and J shed 10 bases, with 11 bases lying between them. The CDR3 sequence is 13 residues long. Germline CDR1 reads MNHNS; CDR2 reads SASEGT. The sequenced sample consisted of blood. The rearrangement joins TRBV6-1 to TRBJ1-3; no firm D call. The TCR comes from a woman in her forties or fifties in good health. For the CDR3, the DNA is TGTGCCAGCAGTGAAGACCCCCGCGGGACCATATATTTT. Protein product: CASSEDPRGTIYF.